The 8 T cell receptor beta chains presented below share a single source sample, sequenced in a study of CD8 T cells in ankylosing spondylitis. One entry per CDR3 protein, called by TCRdb with MiXCR from the 5' RACE reads. The table has hundreds of thousands of distinct CDR3 sequences, 20% seen once. The sequencing input was blood, either unsorted or a sorted T cell fraction (not recorded which). The receptors originated from a male donor with ankylosing spondylitis or in good health (not recorded which).

The table lists this clonotype with many counts. This chain links TRBV20-1 with TRBJ1-3; TRBD1 is a possible D gene (5 bases). CDR3 size: 14 residues. V lost 3 bases, J lost 4 bases, and 13 bases lay in between. CDR1 and CDR2 (germline): DFQATT, SNEGSKA (reference sequence). The CDR3 nucleotides are TGCAGTGCTAGGGGTGGGGGACCGGGAAACACCATATATTTT. Its translation is CSARGGGPGNTIYF.

V is TRBV15 and J is TRBJ1-4; 8 bases agree with TRBD1. The CDR3 is made up of 16 amino acids. The trim removed 0 bases at V and 2 bases at J, leaving 2 bases unmatched. CDR1 and CDR2 (germline): LNHNV, YYDKDF (reference sequence). Written as DNA, the CDR3 is TGTGCCACCAGCAGAGACAGGGGGCTTACTAATGAAAAACTGTTTTTT. Translation: CATSRDRGLTNEKLFF.

This clonotype was observed a handful of times. The chain couples TRBV12-3 or TRBV12-4 to TRBJ1-5, with a tentative D call TRBD1 (5 bases). The CDR3 spans 13 residues. The V gene lost 6 bases and the J gene lost 5 bases, with 11 bases spanning the gap. The CDR3: CASRFGGDQPQHF. CDR3 in DNA: TGTGCCAGCAGATTTGGGGGGGATCAGCCCCAGCATTTT.

This rearrangement joins TRBV4-1 to TRBJ2-3, with TRBD2 identical over 8 bases. CDR3 length: 17 amino acids. The V segment lost 0 bases and the J segment 0 bases; nucleotides outside the gene matches: 5. Per the germline V gene, CDR1 is MGHRA and CDR2 is YSYEKL. Here the CDR3 DNA reads TGCGCCAGCAGCCAAGAAGCGGGAGCGGTTAGCACAGATACGCAGTATTTT. It is translated as CASSQEAGAVSTDTQYF.

The chain has TRBV6-2 or TRBV6-3 and TRBJ2-2; the D is unclear. This CDR3 region has 12 residues. CDR1 and CDR2 (germline): MNHEY, SVGEGT. Trimming cost V 6 bases and J 4 bases, with 6 bases left between them. CDR3 nucleotides: TGTGCCAGCAGGCGGACCACCGGGGAGCTGTTTTTT. It encodes CASRRTTGELFF.

This clonotype showed up many times. The V and J genes are TRBV4-2 and TRBJ2-1, with D possibly being TRBD1 or TRBD2 (6 bases each). This CDR3 spans 16 amino acids. Looked up from germline, CDR1 is LGHNA and CDR2 is YNFKEQ. V lost 0 bases, J lost 3 bases, and 12 bases lay in between. The CDR3 nucleotides are TGTGCCAGCAGCCAAGAAGGAGGGGGGTTCTACAATGAGCAGTTCTTC. It encodes CASSQEGGGFYNEQFF.

The rearrangement links TRBV3-1 to TRBJ1-2; 10 bases line up with TRBD1. Trimming cost V 2 bases and J 6 bases; bases outside gene matches: 6. CDR1 is LGHDT and CDR2 is YNNKEL in the germline V gene (reference sequence). This CDR3 is 15 amino acids long. Here the CDR3 reads CASSQSTGTGDGYTF. DNA of the CDR3: TGTGCCAGCAGCCAATCGACCGGGACAGGGGATGGCTACACCTTC.

This clonotype has more than one count but fewer than ten. The chain links TRBV11-2 to TRBJ2-2, with D perhaps TRBD1 (6 bases). Germline V gene data show CDR1 as SGHAT and CDR2 as FQNNGV. The CDR3 runs to 14 residues. V was cut by 5 bases and J by 4 bases, with 11 bases left in between. The chain's CDR3 is CASSLRTATGELFF. CDR3 in DNA: TGTGCCAGCAGCCTTCGGACAGCCACCGGGGAGCTGTTTTTT. Full variable domain (remainder filled in from reference TRBV11-2 and TRBJ2-2): EAGVAQSPRYKIIEKRQSVAFWCNPISGHATLYWYQQILGQGPKLLIQFQNNGVVDDSQLPKDRFSAERLKGVDSTLKIQPAKLEDSAVYLCASSLRTATGELFFGEGSRLTVL.